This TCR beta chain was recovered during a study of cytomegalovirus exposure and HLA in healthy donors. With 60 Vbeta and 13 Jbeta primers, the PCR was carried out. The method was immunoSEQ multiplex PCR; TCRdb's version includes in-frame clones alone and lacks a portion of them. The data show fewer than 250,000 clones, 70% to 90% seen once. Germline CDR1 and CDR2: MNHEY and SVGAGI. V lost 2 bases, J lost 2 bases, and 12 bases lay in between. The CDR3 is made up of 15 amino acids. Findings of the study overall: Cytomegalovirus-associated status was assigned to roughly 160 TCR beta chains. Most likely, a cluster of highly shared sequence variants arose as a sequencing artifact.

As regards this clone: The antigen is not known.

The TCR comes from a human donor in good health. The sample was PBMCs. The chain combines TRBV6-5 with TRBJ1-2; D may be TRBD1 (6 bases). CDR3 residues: CASSYKTGGNYGYTF. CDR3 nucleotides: TGTGCCAGCAGTTACAAGACAGGAGGAAACTATGGCTACACCTTC.